What follows is one TCR beta chain and its context. What it binds is unknown. This sample is drawn from a study of shared clonotypes between healthy human individuals. TCRdb's copy holds only in-frame clones and misses some; the assay was immunoSEQ multiplex PCR. The sample has approximately 940,000 clones, less than 85% seen once. Study-wide results and limits: Several donors held about 5% of naive CD4 clonotypes in common.

The germline V gene encodes CDR1 GTSNPN and CDR2 SVGIG (reference sequence). Trimming removed 2 bases from V and 5 bases from J; junction bases left unmatched: 6. This CDR3 is built from 13 residues. The receptor was isolated from a man aged 18 to 35 in good health. This rearrangement joins TRBV30 to TRBJ2-7; TRBD1 matches at 7 bases. Source material: memory CD4+ T cells sorted from blood. Subset described: CD45RA-negative fraction. The CDR3 region is CAWSRPGQHEQYF. CDR3 DNA: TGTGCCTGGAGTCGACCGGGACAGCACGAGCAGTACTTC.